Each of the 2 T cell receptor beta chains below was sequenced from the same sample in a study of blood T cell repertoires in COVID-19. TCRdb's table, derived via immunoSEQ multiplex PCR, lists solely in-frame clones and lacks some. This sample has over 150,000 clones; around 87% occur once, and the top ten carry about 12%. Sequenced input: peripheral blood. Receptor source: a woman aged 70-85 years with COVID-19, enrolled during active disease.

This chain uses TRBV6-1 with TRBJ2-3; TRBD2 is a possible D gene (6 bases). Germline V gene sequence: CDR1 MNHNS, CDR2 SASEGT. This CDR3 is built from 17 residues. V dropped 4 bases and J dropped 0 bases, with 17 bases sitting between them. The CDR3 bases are TGTGCCAGCAGTGCGCGCGGGGTGGGGGTTAGCACAGATACGCAGTATTTT. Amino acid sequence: CASSARGVGVSTDTQYF.

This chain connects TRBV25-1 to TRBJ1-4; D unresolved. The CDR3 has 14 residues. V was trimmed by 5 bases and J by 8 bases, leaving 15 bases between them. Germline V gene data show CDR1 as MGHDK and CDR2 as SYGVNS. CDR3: CASSLGSVGEKLFF. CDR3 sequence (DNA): TGTGCCAGCAGTCTCGGGTCAGTTGGCGAAAAACTGTTTTTT.